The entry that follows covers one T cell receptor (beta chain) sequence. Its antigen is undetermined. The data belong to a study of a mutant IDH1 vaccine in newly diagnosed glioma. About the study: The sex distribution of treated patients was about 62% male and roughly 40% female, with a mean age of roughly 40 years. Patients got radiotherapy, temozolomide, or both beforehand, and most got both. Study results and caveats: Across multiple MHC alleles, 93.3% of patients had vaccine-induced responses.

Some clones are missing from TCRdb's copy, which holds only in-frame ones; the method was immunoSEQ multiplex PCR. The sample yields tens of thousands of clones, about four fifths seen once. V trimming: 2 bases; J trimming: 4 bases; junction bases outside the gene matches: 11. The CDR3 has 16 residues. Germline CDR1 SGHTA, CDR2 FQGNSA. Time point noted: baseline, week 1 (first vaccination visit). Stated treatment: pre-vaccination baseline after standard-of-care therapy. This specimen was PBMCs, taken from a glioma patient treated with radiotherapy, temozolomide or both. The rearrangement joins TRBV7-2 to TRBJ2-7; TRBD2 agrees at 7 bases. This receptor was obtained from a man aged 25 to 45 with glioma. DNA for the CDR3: TGTGCCAGCAGCTTAACCCCGGACCGGGGGGTATACGAGCAGTACTTC. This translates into CASSLTPDRGVYEQYF.